This section outlines one T cell receptor (beta chain) sequence together with its context. What it binds is unknown. With V trimmed by 4 bases and J by 5 bases, 7 bases remained unmatched. This CDR3 has 15 residues. Germline lookup yields CDR1 MDHEN and CDR2 SYDVKM. The PCR employed 60 Vbeta primers together with 13 Jbeta primers. Clones were read by immunoSEQ multiplex PCR, and TCRdb kept only the in-frame ones, dropping some. The sample includes about 180,000 clones, just under 80% seen only once; the top ten take 1%. This specimen belongs to a study of cytomegalovirus exposure and HLA in healthy donors. Study-wide findings and caveats: In an earlier analysis, productive rearrangement rates for most beta V segments clustered near 87% or 30%.

The receptor was isolated from a woman aged 50 to 60 in good health and CMV-seropositive. The material sequenced was PBMCs. This sequence joins TRBV28 and TRBJ2-2; 7 bases match TRBD1. CDR3 bases: TGTGCCAGCAGTTACGACAGGGTGGGGACCGGGGAGCTGTTTTTT. Translation gives CASSYDRVGTGELFF.